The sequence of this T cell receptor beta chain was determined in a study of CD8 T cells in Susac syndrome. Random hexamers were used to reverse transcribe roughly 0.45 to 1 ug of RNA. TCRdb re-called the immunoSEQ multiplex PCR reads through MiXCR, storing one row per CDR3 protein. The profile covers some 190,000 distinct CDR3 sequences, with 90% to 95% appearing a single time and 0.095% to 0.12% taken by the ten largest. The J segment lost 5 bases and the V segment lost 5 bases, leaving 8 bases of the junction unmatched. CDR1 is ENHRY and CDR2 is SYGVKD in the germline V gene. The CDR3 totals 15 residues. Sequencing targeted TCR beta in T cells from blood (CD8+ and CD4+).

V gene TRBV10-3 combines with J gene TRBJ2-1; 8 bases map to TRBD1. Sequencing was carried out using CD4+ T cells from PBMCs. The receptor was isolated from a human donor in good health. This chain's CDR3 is CAISKGQGSDNEQFF. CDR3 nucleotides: TGTGCCATCAGTAAAGGACAGGGTTCGGACAATGAGCAGTTCTTC.